This T cell receptor beta chain stems from a study of T cells after posttransplantation cyclophosphamide. Trimming stripped 2 bases from V and 0 bases from J, with 11 bases between. Germline CDR1 is ENHRY and CDR2 is SYGVKD. The CDR3 extends over 15 amino acids. As to this clone: No antigen is known for it.

Sequencing was performed with immunoSEQ multiplex PCR; in TCRdb, only in-frame clones are kept and a portion is missing. The sample has roughly 70,000 clones; 90% to 95% are singletons. Broader study findings: Recipient CMV seropositivity and CMV reactivation strongly tracked TRB clonality. Donor CD8+ memory clones often dominated recipient blood repertoires at later times. Blood and skin or GI T cell repertoires showed limited TRB overlap.

This TCR was sampled from a woman aged 25 to 39 in good health and a related stem cell transplant donor. V usage is TRBV10-3 and J usage is TRBJ2-7, with D perhaps TRBD2 (5 bases). The material sequenced was PBMCs. CDR3 loop: CAISEPFRGSYEQYF. DNA of the CDR3: TGTGCCATCAGTGAGCCCTTCCGGGGCTCCTACGAGCAGTACTTC.